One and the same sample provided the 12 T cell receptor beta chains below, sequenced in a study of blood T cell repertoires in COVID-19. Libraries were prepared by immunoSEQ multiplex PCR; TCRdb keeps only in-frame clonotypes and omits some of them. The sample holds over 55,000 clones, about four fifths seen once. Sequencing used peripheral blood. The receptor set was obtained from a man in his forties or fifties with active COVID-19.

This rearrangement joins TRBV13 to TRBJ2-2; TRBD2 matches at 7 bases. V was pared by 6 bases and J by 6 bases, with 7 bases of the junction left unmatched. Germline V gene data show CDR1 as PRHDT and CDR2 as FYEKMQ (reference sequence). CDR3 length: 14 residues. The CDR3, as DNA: TGTGCCAGCAGTATCTATGCGGGAGCCGGGGAGCTGTTTTTT. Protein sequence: CASSIYAGAGELFF. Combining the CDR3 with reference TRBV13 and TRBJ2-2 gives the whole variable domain AAGVIQSPRHLIKEKRETATLKCYPIPRHDTVYWYQQGPGQDPQFLISFYEKMQSDKGSIPDRFSAQQFSDYHSELNMSSLELGDSALYFCASSIYAGAGELFFGEGSRLTVL.

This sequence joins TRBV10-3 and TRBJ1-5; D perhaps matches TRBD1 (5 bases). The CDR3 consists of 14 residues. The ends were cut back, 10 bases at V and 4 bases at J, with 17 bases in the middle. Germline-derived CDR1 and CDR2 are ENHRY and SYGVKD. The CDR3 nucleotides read TGTGCCAGCGGGGCGGGAGAGTTTAATCAGCCCCAGCATTTT. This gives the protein CASGAGEFNQPQHF.

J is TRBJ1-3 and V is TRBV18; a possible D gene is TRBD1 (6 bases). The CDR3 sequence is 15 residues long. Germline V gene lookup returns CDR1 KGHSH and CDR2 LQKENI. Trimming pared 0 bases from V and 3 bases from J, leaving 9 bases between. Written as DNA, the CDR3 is TGTGCCAGCTCACCACCGTGGGGGCTTGGAAACACCATATATTTT. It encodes CASSPPWGLGNTIYF.

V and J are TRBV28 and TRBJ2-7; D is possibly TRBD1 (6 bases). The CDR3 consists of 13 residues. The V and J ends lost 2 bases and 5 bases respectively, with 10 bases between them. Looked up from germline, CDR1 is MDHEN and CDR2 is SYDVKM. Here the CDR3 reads CASSLNRVHEQYF. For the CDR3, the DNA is TGTGCCAGCAGTTTAAACAGGGTCCACGAGCAGTACTTC.

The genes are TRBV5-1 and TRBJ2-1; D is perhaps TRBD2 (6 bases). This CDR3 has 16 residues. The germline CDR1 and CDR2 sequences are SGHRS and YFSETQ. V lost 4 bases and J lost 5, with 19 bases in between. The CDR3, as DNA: TGCGCCAGCAGCGGCCTCCCGGGACTCCGAAACAATGAGCAGTTCTTC. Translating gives CASSGLPGLRNNEQFF.

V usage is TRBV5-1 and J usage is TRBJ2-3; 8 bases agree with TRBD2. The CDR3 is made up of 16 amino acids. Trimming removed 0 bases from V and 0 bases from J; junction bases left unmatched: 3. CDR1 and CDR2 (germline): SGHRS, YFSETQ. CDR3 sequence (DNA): TGCGCCAGCAGCTTGGTGGGACTAGAAAGCACAGATACGCAGTATTTT. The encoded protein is CASSLVGLESTDTQYF.

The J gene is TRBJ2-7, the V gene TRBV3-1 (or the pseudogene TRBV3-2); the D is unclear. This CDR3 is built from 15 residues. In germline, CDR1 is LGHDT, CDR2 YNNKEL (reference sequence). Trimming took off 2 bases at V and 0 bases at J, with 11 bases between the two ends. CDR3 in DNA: TGTGCCAGCAGCCAAATTAGCCCCAGCTCCTACGAGCAGTACTTC. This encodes CASSQISPSSYEQYF.

The chain's CDR3 is CASSIEGGSYNEQFF. CDR3 bases: TGTGCCAGTAGTATAGAAGGCGGGTCCTACAATGAGCAGTTCTTC. The rearrangement links TRBV19 to TRBJ2-1; D possibly corresponds to TRBD2 (5 bases). From germline, CDR1 is LNHDA and CDR2 SQIVND (reference sequence). This CDR3 has 15 amino acids. Trimming stripped 0 bases from V and 1 base from J, with 7 bases between.

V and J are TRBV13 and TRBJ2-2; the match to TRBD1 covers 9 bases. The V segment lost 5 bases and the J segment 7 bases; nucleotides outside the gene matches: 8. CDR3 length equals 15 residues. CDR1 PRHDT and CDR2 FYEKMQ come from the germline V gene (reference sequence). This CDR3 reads CASSTYNRGRGELFF. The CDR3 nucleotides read TGTGCCAGCAGCACCTATAACAGGGGGCGCGGGGAGCTGTTTTTT.

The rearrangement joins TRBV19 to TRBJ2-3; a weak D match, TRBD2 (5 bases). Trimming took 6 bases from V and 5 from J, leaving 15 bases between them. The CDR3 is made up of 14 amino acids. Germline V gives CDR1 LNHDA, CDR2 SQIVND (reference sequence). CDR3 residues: CASSPLVAGDTQYF. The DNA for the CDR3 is TGTGCCAGTAGCCCCCTCGTCGCGGGAGATACGCAGTATTTT.

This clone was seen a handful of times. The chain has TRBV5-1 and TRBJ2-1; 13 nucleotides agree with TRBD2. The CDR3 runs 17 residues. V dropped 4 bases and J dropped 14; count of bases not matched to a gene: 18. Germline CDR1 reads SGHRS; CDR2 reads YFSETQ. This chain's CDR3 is CASSQGGTSGRAIEKFF. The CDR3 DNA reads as TGCGCCAGCAGCCAAGGGGGTACTAGCGGGAGGGCCATAGAAAAGTTCTTC.

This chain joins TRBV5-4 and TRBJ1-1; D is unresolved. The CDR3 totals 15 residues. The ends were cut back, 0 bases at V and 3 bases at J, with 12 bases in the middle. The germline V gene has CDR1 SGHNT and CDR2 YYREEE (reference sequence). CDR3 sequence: CASSLAEGRDTEAFF. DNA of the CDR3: TGTGCCAGCAGCTTGGCCGAGGGTCGGGACACTGAAGCTTTCTTT.